The rows below give T cell receptor beta chains drawn from one sample of a study of blood T cell repertoires in COVID-19. The table came from immunoSEQ multiplex PCR; TCRdb's copy has only in-frame clones and leaves some out. The sample includes hundreds of thousands of clones, over 80% of them seen just once. Sequences were obtained from peripheral blood. These receptors were taken from a woman in her 30s with COVID-19, enrolled during active disease. CDR3s include the opening cysteine and the closing phenylalanine or tryptophan. The D gene is left open where the match is weak. The listing skips clone size in some rows; elsewhere it reads once, few, many or a size class.

size	V	D	J	DNA	CDR3
-	TRBV30	-	TRBJ1-4	TGTGCCGGACAAACCCTGGGTGAAAAACTGTTTTTT	CAGQTLGEKLFF
-	TRBV5-4	-	TRBJ1-1	TGTGCCAGCAGCTTGGCAGTGGACACTGAAGCTTTCTTT	CASSLAVDTEAFF
-	TRBV5-4	-	TRBJ2-3	TGTGCCAGCAGCGATATAGCGGTTCGCACAGATACGCAGTATTTT	CASSDIAVRTDTQYF
-	TRBV5-1	TRBD1	TRBJ2-7	TGCGCCAGCAGAAACCCGGGGACAGGCATGAACGAGCAGTACTTC	CASRNPGTGMNEQYF
-	TRBV18	-	TRBJ2-3	TGTGCCAGCTCACCTGGAACAGGTGGAGATACGCAGTATTTT	CASSPGTGGDTQYF
-	TRBV5-1	-	TRBJ2-3	TGCGCCAGCAGTATAATGGGAGCGGCAGATACGCAGTATTTT	CASSIMGAADTQYF
-	TRBV19	-	TRBJ1-2	TGTGCCAGTAGTATCGACAGGTCGCGGGGGAGCTACACCTTC	CASSIDRSRGSYTF
-	TRBV19	-	TRBJ1-5	TGTGCCAGTAGTACCGAAACAGGACCCCTGGGGCCCCAGCATTTT	CASSTETGPLGPQHF
-	TRBV5-4	TRBD2	TRBJ2-2	TGTGCCAGCAGCTTGGGGGCGGGGGGCCTTAACACCGGGGAGCTGTTTTTT	CASSLGAGGLNTGELFF
few	TRBV5-5	-	TRBJ2-1	TGTGCCAGTGACCGGGGTAGCGGTCACAATGAGCAGTTCTTC	CASDRGSGHNEQFF
-	TRBV28	TRBD1	TRBJ2-7	TGTGCCAGCAGTGCGACGGGACAGGGTATCCGAGAGCAGTACTTC	CASSATGQGIREQYF
-	TRBV7-3	TRBD2	TRBJ2-1	TGTGCCAGCAGCCACGCGCCACTAGCGGGAGTGGATGAGCAGTTCTTC	CASSHAPLAGVDEQFF
few	TRBV29-1	TRBD2	TRBJ2-1	TGCAGCCACGCTAGCGGGGGCTACAATGAGCAGTTCTTC	CSHASGGYNEQFF